The sample holds one count of the clone carrying this T cell receptor (beta chain). Its antigen is as yet unknown. The data originate from a study of CD8+CD57+ T cells in acquired aplastic anemia. Turning to the study itself: Mean yield of DNA from sorted CD4+ and CD8+ cells was roughly 3.2 ug.

Study-level findings and limits: Shared by patients and controls, approximately 29 CD8+ CDR3s were abundant in patients.

Only patients with CD8+CD57+ cell expansion on flow cytometry were chosen for sequencing. Prior therapy had not been administered to any patient at the time of blood sampling. CDR1 and CDR2 (germline): SGHVT, SQSDAQ. This CDR3 spans 14 amino acids. Profiling of TCR beta VDJ combinations and CDR3 sequences used genomic DNA as template. TCRdb used MiXCR to reprocess the reads, holding one entry per CDR3 protein. The sample holds roughly 250,000 distinct CDR3 sequences, roughly 82% seen once. The rearrangement joins TRBV7-4 to TRBJ2-1; no reliable D call. TRBJ2-7 explains the end of the DNA better; the J call may be wrong. The clonotype was recovered from a human donor with aplastic anemia. Specimen: sorted CD4+, CD8+, or CD8+CD57+ T cells (not recorded which) from PBMCs. The CDR3 nucleotides are TGTGCCAGCAGCGTAGGAAACTTGCTCAATGAGCAGTACTTC. It codes for CASSVGNLLNEQYF.